Listed here are 31 T cell receptor beta chains from one sample, sequenced in a study of T-cell reconstitution after alpha-beta-depleted transplantation in children (TCRdb year 2016). Library preparation employed PCR. The sequencing machine was an Illumina HiSeq 2500. TCR library preparation used molecular barcoding, with unique molecular identifiers applied to normalize quantification of the TCRbeta repertoire. Clones were called with MiXCR by TCRdb after fastp trimmed the public reads at Q25, and only in-frame beta chains were retained. Rows with a matching CDR3 protein are joined into one entry that keeps the most common DNA and genes. The sample records 700,000 to 950,000 distinct CDR3 sequences, under 20% of which are singletons. The leading ten clones occupy 5% of the sample. Reading the label with the study, this specimen's treatment or condition is: allogeneic hematopoietic cell transplantation with graft depleted of TCRalphabeta T cells and CD19 B cells.

The sample was PBMCs, mostly from graft donor cells, taken 360 days after TCRalphabeta/CD19-depleted stem cell transplant. The source is a male patient between 10 and 17 years old who had a stem cell transplant for acute lymphoblastic leukemia, so the T cells may come from the graft donor.

This rearrangement joins TRBV20-1 to TRBJ2-7; D is unclear. The germline gives CDR1 DFQATT, CDR2 SNEGSKA (reference sequence). The V and J ends lost 0 bases and 2 bases respectively, with 14 bases between them. The CDR3 sequence is 15 residues long. The CDR3 region has the DNA TGCAGTGCTAGAGATGTGGCAAGAGGAACCTACGAGCAGTACTTC. It codes for CSARDVARGTYEQYF.

V usage is TRBV5-1 and J usage is TRBJ2-6, with 7 bases aligning to TRBD1. The junction had 5 bases not matched to a gene; V was cut back by 3 bases and J by 2 bases. Germline lookup yields CDR1 SGHRS and CDR2 YFSETQ. The CDR3 spans 16 residues. Here the CDR3 reads CASSSPTGTGANVLTF. DNA for the CDR3: TGCGCCAGCAGCTCCCCGACAGGGACTGGGGCCAACGTCCTGACTTTC.

This clonotype was seen many times. This chain joins TRBV27 and TRBJ2-2; perhaps TRBD1 as D (6 bases). Germline-derived CDR1 and CDR2 are MNHEY and SMNVEV (reference sequence). Deletions cut 3 bases from V and 7 bases from J, with 12 bases between. The CDR3 has 14 residues. CDR3 sequence reads: CASSLATRGGELFF. The CDR3 nucleotides read TGTGCCAGCAGTTTGGCGACCAGGGGCGGGGAGCTGTTTTTT.

V is TRBV3-1 and J is TRBJ2-3, with 7 positions matching TRBD2. The CDR3 has 16 residues. V lost 0 bases to trimming and J lost 0 bases; unmatched junction nucleotides: 3. From germline, CDR1 is LGHDT and CDR2 YNNKEL (reference sequence). The CDR3 region is CASSQEAGPSTDTQYF. CDR3 DNA: TGTGCCAGCAGCCAAGAAGCGGGACCTAGCACAGATACGCAGTATTTT.

The V call is TRBV15, the J call TRBJ2-6, with D perhaps TRBD1 or TRBD2 (6 bases each). V was cut by 1 base and J by 2 bases, with 9 bases left in between. The CDR3 is 16 amino acids. Germline CDR1 is LNHNV and CDR2 is YYDKDF (reference sequence). The CDR3 sequence is CATSRVRGAGANVLTF. CDR3 bases: TGTGCCACCAGCAGAGTGAGGGGGGCTGGGGCCAACGTCCTGACTTTC.

The rearrangement links TRBV27 to TRBJ2-7, with 11 bases matching TRBD2. V trimming: 0 bases; J trimming: 1 base; junction bases outside the gene matches: 2. This CDR3 is built from 16 residues. CDR1 is MNHEY and CDR2 is SMNVEV in the germline V gene (reference sequence). In nucleotides, the CDR3 is TGTGCCAGCAGTTTATCGACTAGCGGGACTTCCTACGAGCAGTACTTC. Translated, it gives CASSLSTSGTSYEQYF.

This clonotype was seen ten or more times. The V and J genes are TRBV11-2 and TRBJ2-2; D is uncertain. This CDR3 spans 15 amino acids. The germline V gene has CDR1 SGHAT and CDR2 FQNNGV. The V end lost 5 bases, the J end lost 3 bases, and 13 bases lay between the germline ends. The CDR3 DNA follows: TGTGCCAGCAGCGCGACCCTGGGCCACACCGGGGAGCTGTTTTTT. Protein product: CASSATLGHTGELFF.

This clonotype was observed a few times. The CDR3: CASSQRPGYVGELFF. DNA for the CDR3: TGTGCCAGCAGCCAGCGTCCAGGGTACGTCGGGGAGCTGTTTTTT. The chain has TRBV3-1 and TRBJ2-2; tentatively, D is TRBD1 (5 bases). Germline assignment: CDR1 LGHDT and CDR2 YNNKEL (reference sequence). The CDR3 is 15 residues long. V was pared by 3 bases and J by 7 bases, with 15 bases between.

In this sample, this clonotype turned up a few times. The chain carries TRBV21-1 and TRBJ2-2; TRBD1 was called by the table and not checked on the DNA. TRBV21-1 constitutes a pseudogene. The CDR3 totals 14 residues. The CDR3 reads CASIKRTGRRELFF. CDR3 nucleotides: TGTGCCAGCATCAAACGAACGGGGCGGAGGGAGCTGTTTTTT.

CDR3 DNA: TGCGCCAGCAGTCCGGACAGGTTGGGGCAAGAGACCCAGTACTTC. Its protein is CASSPDRLGQETQYF. V and J are TRBV5-1 and TRBJ2-5, with 7 bases matching TRBD1. The germline gives CDR1 SGHRS, CDR2 YFSETQ. This CDR3 is 15 amino acids long. V shed 5 bases, J shed 2 bases, and the junction held 9 bases outside the gene matches.

This clonotype has a count of ten or more. This rearrangement joins TRBV7-9 to TRBJ2-3; 16 nucleotides align to TRBD2. Germline V gives CDR1 SEHNR, CDR2 FQNEAQ (reference sequence). The CDR3 extends over 16 amino acids. The V gene end was trimmed by 3 bases and the J gene end by 4 bases; junction bases not matched to a gene: 1. CDR3 in amino acids: CASSLGLAGGPDTQYF. For the CDR3, the DNA is TGTGCCAGCAGCTTGGGACTAGCGGGAGGGCCAGATACGCAGTATTTT.

This clonotype was found a few times. The chain carries TRBV4-1 and TRBJ1-1; D might be TRBD1 (5 bases). This CDR3 has 12 amino acids. Germline CDR1 is MGHRA and CDR2 is YSYEKL. Trimming stripped 3 bases from V and 10 bases from J, with 12 bases between. In DNA form, the CDR3 reads TGCGCCAGCAGCCAGGATCAGGGAACAGCTTTCTTT. The encoded protein is CASSQDQGTAFF.

This sequence joins TRBV18 and TRBJ2-1, with D maybe TRBD1 (5 bases). V lost 3 bases, J lost 1 base, and 16 bases lay in between. The CDR3 loop spans 17 amino acids. The germline V gene has CDR1 KGHSH and CDR2 LQKENI. The CDR3 sequence is CASSPLGAPGSYNEQFF. The CDR3 DNA reads as TGTGCCAGCTCACCCCTAGGGGCCCCAGGTTCCTACAATGAGCAGTTCTTC.

This clonotype was seen more than once but under ten times. The rearrangement links TRBV20-1 to TRBJ2-5; 7 bases align to TRBD1. J lost 5 bases, V lost 3 bases, and 3 bases had no gene match. Germline CDR1 reads DFQATT; CDR2 reads SNEGSKA (reference sequence). The length of the CDR3 is 12 residues. The CDR3 DNA is TGCAGTGCTAGCCCCAGGGGGGAGACCCAGTACTTC. It translates to CSASPRGETQYF.

This clonotype appeared many times. The J gene is TRBJ2-7, the V gene TRBV11-2; 8 positions agree with TRBD2. From germline, CDR1 is SGHAT and CDR2 FQNNGV. V was pared by 5 bases and J by 2 bases, with 11 bases of the junction left unmatched. This CDR3 has 16 amino acids. CDR3 DNA: TGTGCCAGCAGCCTCCCCCGGGGGGGGACTACCTACGAGCAGTACTTC. As protein: CASSLPRGGTTYEQYF.

This sequence joins TRBV20-1 and TRBJ2-6; D gene unclear. The CDR3 has 15 amino acids. V was pared by 0 bases and J by 2 bases, with 8 bases between. From germline, CDR1 is DFQATT and CDR2 SNEGSKA (reference sequence). The CDR3 sequence: CSARDPHTGANVLTF. In nucleotides, the CDR3 is TGCAGTGCTAGAGATCCCCACACTGGGGCCAACGTCCTGACTTTC.

This rearrangement joins TRBV29-1 to TRBJ1-1, with D perhaps matching TRBD1 (5 bases). Trimming pared 0 bases from V and 7 bases from J, leaving 18 bases between. The CDR3 runs to 15 residues. Per the germline V gene, CDR1 is SQVTM and CDR2 is ANQGSEA. The CDR3, as DNA: TGCAGCGTTGAAGATGATGCAGGGCCCTATTTTGAAGCTTTCTTT. It specifies CSVEDDAGPYFEAFF.

The chain recombines TRBV27 with TRBJ1-3, with a weak D call TRBD1 (6 bases). Germline CDR1 and CDR2: MNHEY and SMNVEV (reference sequence). The CDR3 totals 22 residues. V lost 3 bases and J lost 0, with 30 bases in between. Here the CDR3 DNA reads TGTGCCAGCAGTTTGCGGCATGGACAGTTTTTCCCGGGGCCGCCCTCTGGAAACACCATATATTTT. Its translation: CASSLRHGQFFPGPPSGNTIYF.

The V gene is TRBV11-1, the J gene TRBJ2-5; tentatively, D is TRBD1 (6 bases). The CDR3 covers 14 residues. From germline, CDR1 is SGHAT and CDR2 FQDESV (reference sequence). V was shortened by 2 bases and J by 6 bases, with 13 bases between the two germline ends. CDR3 in amino acids: CASSLRGGKKTQYF. In nucleotides, the CDR3 is TGTGCCAGCAGCTTACGAGGGGGTAAGAAGACCCAGTACTTC.

This clonotype was counted between two and nine times. The V and J genes are TRBV6-5 and TRBJ2-1, with 11 bases identical to TRBD2. CDR1 is MNHEY and CDR2 is SVGAGI in the germline V gene. CDR3 length: 17 residues. The J segment lost 9 bases and the V segment lost 0 bases, leaving 10 bases of the junction unmatched. CDR3 sequence reads: CASSYSSLAGGEGEQFF. The CDR3 DNA follows: TGTGCCAGCAGTTACTCCTCTCTAGCGGGAGGTGAGGGTGAGCAGTTCTTC.

The chain has TRBV9 and TRBJ2-7; 8 bases map to TRBD2. The CDR3 loop spans 15 amino acids. Germline loops: CDR1 SGDLS, CDR2 YYNGEE. The J segment lost 3 bases and the V segment lost 0 bases, leaving 5 bases of the junction unmatched. CDR3 sequence: CASSVGVAGFYEQYF. DNA of the CDR3: TGTGCCAGCAGCGTAGGGGTAGCGGGGTTCTACGAGCAGTACTTC.

V is TRBV20-1 and J is TRBJ2-2; 10 nucleotides align to TRBD1. V lost 5 bases, J lost 6 bases, and 9 bases stayed unmatched. The CDR3 has 15 residues. CDR1 and CDR2 (germline): DFQATT, SNEGSKA (reference sequence). CDR3 bases: TGCAGTGCTGGGACCGGGACAGGGGTCGCCGGGGAGCTGTTTTTT. Translation gives CSAGTGTGVAGELFF.

This clonotype showed up just a few times. The chain carries TRBV5-1 and TRBJ2-5; 7 bases are a match to TRBD1. The CDR3 has 14 residues. The trim removed 3 bases at V and 10 bases at J, leaving 12 bases unmatched. Germline assignment: CDR1 SGHRS and CDR2 YFSETQ. CDR3 amino acids: CASSSDRVSGGQYF. DNA of the CDR3: TGCGCCAGCAGCTCAGACAGGGTCAGTGGAGGCCAGTACTTC.

This clonotype was counted between two and nine times. V is TRBV7-6 and J is TRBJ1-5, with D possibly being TRBD1 (5 bases). In germline, CDR1 is SGHVS, CDR2 FNYEAQ. V lost 1 base to trimming and J lost 7 bases, with 17 bases between them. The CDR3 consists of 16 residues. CDR3 sequence: CASSLGAGSPRQPQHF. The CDR3 DNA reads as TGTGCCAGCAGCTTAGGGGCAGGGTCCCCAAGGCAGCCCCAGCATTTT.

This clonotype was detected a few times. The chain couples TRBV7-9 to TRBJ1-1; 8 bases agree with TRBD1. The CDR3 is made up of 14 amino acids. With V trimmed by 5 bases and J by 4 bases, 6 bases remained unmatched. Germline V gene data show CDR1 as SEHNR and CDR2 as FQNEAQ (reference sequence). Here the CDR3 DNA reads TGTGCCAGCAGCCCCCGGACAGGGACCACTGAAGCTTTCTTT. It is translated as CASSPRTGTTEAFF.

A single count supports this clonotype. The rearrangement links TRBV12-3 or TRBV12-4 to TRBJ2-5; D may be TRBD2 (5 bases). The length of the CDR3 is 15 residues. The V and J ends lost 2 bases and 2 bases respectively, with 12 bases between them. DNA of the CDR3: TGTGCCAGCAGTTTAAGGTTTCGAGGGCAAGAGACCCAGTACTTC. It translates to CASSLRFRGQETQYF.

CDR3 in DNA: TGCGCCAGCAGCCAAGTTAGGGGACAGGGGGTCTCTAGGAGTCAGCCCCAGCATTTT. Translating gives CASSQVRGQGVSRSQPQHF. The V gene is TRBV4-1, the J gene TRBJ1-5, with TRBD1 identical over 11 bases. V dropped 1 base and J dropped 6; count of bases not matched to a gene: 14. Germline V gene data show CDR1 as MGHRA and CDR2 as YSYEKL. This CDR3 has 19 residues.

CDR3 bases: TGTGCCACCGAGGACGGTGGAAGTGAAAAACTGTTTTTT. Its protein is CATEDGGSEKLFF. The V and J genes are TRBV6-2 or TRBV6-3 and TRBJ1-4; D is undetermined. V was shortened by 10 bases and J by 7 bases, with 16 bases between the two germline ends. The length of the CDR3 is 13 residues. Germline lookup yields CDR1 MNHEY and CDR2 SVGEGT.

The chain uses TRBV5-1 and TRBJ1-2; tentatively, D is TRBD1 (6 bases). Trimming removed 3 bases from V and 0 bases from J, with 12 bases in between. CDR1 SGHRS and CDR2 YFSETQ come from the germline V gene. This CDR3 is 15 amino acids long. This CDR3 reads CASSSGDIPNYGYTF. CDR3 sequence (DNA): TGCGCCAGCAGCTCGGGGGACATCCCTAACTATGGCTACACCTTC. Together with reference TRBV5-1 and TRBJ1-2, the CDR3 gives the full variable domain: KAGVTQTPRYLIKTRGQQVTLSCSPISGHRSVSWYQQTPGQGLQFLFEYFSETQRNKGNFPGRFSGRQFSNSRSEMNVSTLELGDSALYLCASSSGDIPNYGYTFGSGTRLTVV.

This clonotype was detected only a few times. CDR3 loop: CSARGQGAYYNEQFF. Written as DNA, the CDR3 is TGCAGTGCTAGGGGACAGGGGGCATACTACAATGAGCAGTTCTTC. This sequence joins TRBV20-1 and TRBJ2-1; 12 bases line up with TRBD1. This CDR3 comprises 15 residues. Germline V lookup: CDR1 DFQATT, CDR2 SNEGSKA (reference sequence). V lost 3 bases and J lost 3; bases outside the gene matches: 3.

This clonotype was counted between two and nine times. The genes are TRBV5-1 and TRBJ2-1; D possibly corresponds to TRBD2 (6 bases). Germline V lookup: CDR1 SGHRS, CDR2 YFSETQ. The CDR3 runs 14 residues. Deletions cut 0 bases from V and 5 bases from J, with 9 bases between. CDR3 sequence: CASSLAWGDNEQFF. CDR3 nucleotides: TGCGCCAGCAGCTTGGCCTGGGGGGACAATGAGCAGTTCTTC.